Each of the 2 T cell receptor beta chains below was sequenced from the same sample in a study of siplizumab effects on memory and regulatory T cells. Libraries were prepared by immunoSEQ multiplex PCR; TCRdb keeps only in-frame clonotypes and omits some of them. The table shows over 85,000 clones, with 80% to 95% occurring only once. Sequenced: CD4+ T cells sorted from blood. Receptors were obtained from a human donor in good health.

This clone was observed once. CDR3 nucleotides: TGTGCCAGCAGCGTTGAACCTTATAGCAATCAGCCCCAGCATTTT. Translated: CASSVEPYSNQPQHF. The gene calls are TRBV5-4 and TRBJ1-5; D gene unclear. Germline V gene sequence: CDR1 SGHNT, CDR2 YYREEE (reference sequence). Trimming took 4 bases from V and 0 from J, leaving 11 bases between them. CDR3 length: 15 amino acids. Supplemented by reference TRBV5-4 and TRBJ1-5, the full variable domain reads ETGVTQSPTHLIKTRGQQVTLRCSSQSGHNTVSWYQQALGQGPQFIFQYYREEENGRGNFPPRFSGLQFPNYSSELNVNALELDDSALYLCASSVEPYSNQPQHFGDGTRLSIL.

The chain carries TRBV7-8 and TRBJ1-3; D gene ambiguous. CDR3 length equals 13 residues. Germline V gives CDR1 SGHVS, CDR2 FQNEAQ. V shed 5 bases and J shed 7 bases, with 12 bases lying between them. The DNA of the CDR3 is TGTGCCAGCAGCCAGCACACGCAGAACACCATATATTTT. Residues: CASSQHTQNTIYF.